A single sample is the source of the 28 T cell receptor beta chains below, sequenced in a study of CD8 T cells in ankylosing spondylitis. Study-wide results and caveats: One TCR beta motif, made up of about 8 highly homologous variants, appeared characteristic of ankylosing spondylitis blood.

No antigen is known for these receptors. A single record per CDR3 protein comes from TCRdb applying MiXCR to the 5' RACE reads. This table has about 840,000 distinct CDR3 sequences, 12% appearing once. Sequenced input: blood, either unsorted or a sorted T cell fraction (not recorded which). The receptor set was obtained from a male donor with ankylosing spondylitis.

In this sample, this clonotype turned up many times. The rearrangement links TRBV7-9 to TRBJ2-5; 8 bases agree with TRBD2. V dropped 5 bases and J dropped 3; count of bases not matched to a gene: 5. The CDR3 consists of 14 residues. Germline values: CDR1 SEHNR, CDR2 FQNEAQ (reference sequence). CDR3 DNA: TGTGCCAGCAGCCGAGATAGCGGGGAAGAGACCCAGTACTTC. Translating gives CASSRDSGEETQYF.

This clonotype was seen more than once but under ten times. V usage is TRBV10-3 and J usage is TRBJ2-7; TRBD1 matches 7 bases. Trimming cost V 10 bases and J 3 bases; bases outside gene matches: 6. The CDR3 runs to 12 residues. The germline gives CDR1 ENHRY, CDR2 SYGVKD. The CDR3 nucleotides are TGTGCCACCTGGGACAGCGTCTACGAGCAGTACTTC. Translation gives CATWDSVYEQYF.

This clonotype has just a few counts. The V gene is TRBV5-1, the J gene TRBJ2-5; possibly TRBD2 for D (5 bases). V lost 5 bases and J lost 7, with 12 bases in between. The germline V gene has CDR1 SGHRS and CDR2 YFSETQ. CDR3 length: 12 residues. The CDR3 is CASRDFAGTQYF. In DNA form, the CDR3 reads TGCGCCAGCAGAGACTTTGCGGGGACCCAGTACTTC.

This clonotype was seen at least ten times. One end of the junction fails to match germline, which may point to a read error. This chain uses TRBV5-1 with TRBJ2-7, with 7 bases matching TRBD2. The CDR3 consists of 15 residues. Germline V lookup: CDR1 SGHRS, CDR2 YFSETQ. This chain's CDR3 is CASSLGLADSYEQYF. The DNA of the CDR3 is TGTGCCAGCAGCTTAGGGCTAGCGGACTCCTACGAGCAGTACTTC.

The CDR3 spells CASSEGDTAYGYTF. CDR3 coding DNA: TGTGCCAGCAGTGAGGGGGACACCGCCTATGGCTACACCTTC. The chain joins TRBV2 to TRBJ1-2; the D gene is possibly TRBD1 (6 bases). In germline, CDR1 is SNHLY, CDR2 FYNNEI. The CDR3 consists of 14 residues. V was pared by 3 bases and J by 4 bases, with 12 bases between.

This chain uses TRBV5-5 with TRBJ2-3, with 7 nucleotides matching TRBD2. The CDR3 spans 16 residues. Germline V gives CDR1 SGHKS, CDR2 YYEKEE (reference sequence). The V segment lost 1 base and the J segment 0 bases; nucleotides outside the gene matches: 5. The CDR3 loop is CASSLLGGDSTDTQYF. The CDR3 coding sequence is TGTGCCAGCAGCTTGCTGGGAGGGGATAGCACAGATACGCAGTATTTT.

This clonotype was seen a handful of times. The V gene is TRBV4-1, the J gene TRBJ2-3, with TRBD2 as a possible D gene (6 bases). With 0 bases removed from V and 6 bases from J, the gap between germline ends came to 16 bases. The CDR3 sequence is 16 residues long. Germline values: CDR1 MGHRA, CDR2 YSYEKL. CDR3 nucleotides: TGCGCCAGCAGCCAAGAATTTAACGGGGGAATGGATACGCAGTATTTT. Protein: CASSQEFNGGMDTQYF.

Only a few counts were recorded for this clonotype. V usage is TRBV12-3 or TRBV12-4 and J usage is TRBJ1-2, with TRBD1 as a possible D gene (5 bases). There are 15 residues in the CDR3. V lost 3 bases, J lost 8 bases, and 19 bases lay in between. The CDR3 nucleotides read TGTGCCAGCAGTTTTGGGTGGGCCGGGGCCAAGGGCTACACCTTC. This codes for CASSFGWAGAKGYTF.

This clonotype has a handful of counts. This chain connects TRBV24-1 to TRBJ2-1; D is possibly TRBD2 (7 bases). CDR1 and CDR2 (germline): KGHDR, SFDVKD. The V end was cut by 4 bases, the J end by 10 bases, with 25 bases between. This CDR3 is 17 amino acids long. The CDR3 bases are TGTGCCACCAGTGACCTCGGGCGTGCGGGGGCGGAATTAGAGCAGTTCTTC. It specifies CATSDLGRAGAELEQFF.

This clonotype was detected a few times. The chain combines TRBV11-1 with TRBJ1-2; 11 nucleotides match TRBD1. Germline V gives CDR1 SGHAT, CDR2 FQDESV (reference sequence). This CDR3 contains 16 residues. J gave up 0 bases and V 5 bases, and 5 bases lay outside the gene matches. This CDR3 reads CASSPDRGLTNYGYTF. The CDR3 coding sequence is TGTGCCAGCAGCCCGGACAGGGGGCTTACTAACTATGGCTACACCTTC.

This clonotype was counted many times. The rearrangement joins TRBV12-3 or TRBV12-4 to TRBJ1-1; 8 bases map to TRBD1. This CDR3 has 14 amino acids. J lost 3 bases, V lost 9 bases, and 9 bases had no gene match. This CDR3 is CASGQGNSDTEAFF. The CDR3 DNA is TGTGCCAGTGGACAGGGCAATTCTGACACTGAAGCTTTCTTT.

This clonotype was recorded at least ten times. The CDR3 nucleotides read TGCAGTGCTAGTGGACTAGCGGGAGGGTTAAGAGTGGATGAGCAGTTCTTC. This translates into CSASGLAGGLRVDEQFF. This chain joins TRBV20-1 and TRBJ2-1, with 15 bases identical to TRBD2. This CDR3 region has 17 residues. V dropped 3 bases and J dropped 8; count of bases not matched to a gene: 11. The germline CDR1 and CDR2 sequences are DFQATT and SNEGSKA (reference sequence).

The rearrangement joins TRBV6-1 to TRBJ1-1; maybe TRBD1 (6 bases). The germline CDR1 and CDR2 sequences are MNHNS and SASEGT. The CDR3 spans 15 residues. With 7 bases removed from V and 0 bases from J, the gap between germline ends came to 15 bases. The CDR3 nucleotides read TGTGCCAGCACCCTTACCGGGACACTGAACACTGAAGCTTTCTTT. Protein product: CASTLTGTLNTEAFF.

This chain joins TRBV12-3 or TRBV12-4 and TRBJ1-1, with D possibly matching TRBD1 (6 bases). With 6 bases removed from V and 4 bases from J, the gap between germline ends came to 15 bases. CDR3 size: 14 residues. CDR3 protein: CASRDRSGGTEAFF. The CDR3 DNA reads TGTGCCAGCAGAGACAGGTCAGGCGGCACTGAAGCTTTCTTT.

V is TRBV4-3 and J is TRBJ1-1; the D gene is possibly TRBD1 (6 bases). The CDR3 has 14 amino acids. V was pared by 8 bases and J by 4 bases, with 17 bases between. Germline CDR1 reads LGHNA; CDR2 reads YSLEER. CDR3 sequence (DNA): TGCGCCAGCTGCATGGGGGGCGGTGGCACTGAAGCTTTCTTT. As protein: CASCMGGGGTEAFF.

The V and J genes are TRBV20-1 and TRBJ1-2; D is undetermined. Germline V lookup: CDR1 DFQATT, CDR2 SNEGSKA (reference sequence). Trimming took 2 bases from V and 8 from J, leaving 12 bases between them. This CDR3 region has 12 residues. The CDR3 nucleotides are TGCAGTGCTAGAAACTTTTATGAGGGCTACACCTTC. Residues: CSARNFYEGYTF.

This clonotype was seen only a few times. The V and J genes are TRBV7-2 and TRBJ2-7; tentative D call: TRBD1 (6 bases). V was trimmed by 1 base and J by 6 bases, leaving 10 bases between them. The CDR3 is made up of 13 amino acids. Germline V gene data show CDR1 as SGHTA and CDR2 as FQGNSA. CDR3 nucleotide sequence: TGTGCCAGCAGCTTAGTGGGCAGGGGCGAGCAGTACTTC. It specifies CASSLVGRGEQYF.

Many counts were recorded for this clonotype. The CDR3 sequence: CSVGTSGYYNEQFF. The CDR3 DNA reads as TGCAGCGTTGGGACTAGCGGGTATTACAATGAGCAGTTCTTC. This rearrangement joins TRBV29-1 to TRBJ2-1, with 11 bases that match TRBD2. J gave up 4 bases and V 4 bases, and 3 bases lay outside the gene matches. The CDR3 is 14 residues long. Germline CDR1 reads SQVTM; CDR2 reads ANQGSEA.

This clonotype turned up a few times. This chain links TRBV18 with TRBJ1-1, with no clear D. Germline assignment: CDR1 KGHSH and CDR2 LQKENI. Trimming stripped 3 bases from V and 1 base from J, with 9 bases between. The length of the CDR3 is 14 residues. In DNA, the CDR3 is TGTGCCAGCTCACCGTGGCAGTGGAACACTGAAGCTTTCTTT. Residues: CASSPWQWNTEAFF.

The chain carries TRBV5-1 and TRBJ1-4; TRBD1 agrees at 7 bases. Per germline, CDR1 SGHRS and CDR2 YFSETQ. The CDR3 length is 16 residues. Trimming took 4 bases from V and 5 from J; bases not matched to a gene: 11. The CDR3 DNA reads TGCGCCAGCAGCCAGGGGGACGGGGGACACAATGAAAAACTGTTTTTT. Protein: CASSQGDGGHNEKLFF.

This clonotype was found many times. CDR3 sequence: CSAGEINNEQFF. The DNA of the CDR3 is TGCAGTGCTGGCGAGATTAACAATGAGCAGTTCTTC. The V gene is TRBV20-1, the J gene TRBJ2-1; D not resolved. The CDR3 extends over 12 amino acids. Between the trimmed V and J ends, which lost 5 bases and 5 bases, there was a span of 10 bases. CDR1 DFQATT and CDR2 SNEGSKA come from the germline V gene (reference sequence).

CDR3 sequence (DNA): TGTGCCAGCAGTTTGTGGGACCGGGGGTTAGAAGAGCAGTACTTC. Protein sequence: CASSLWDRGLEEQYF. The gene calls are TRBV28 and TRBJ2-7, with D possibly being TRBD2 (6 bases). There are 15 residues in the CDR3. V was trimmed by 3 bases and J by 7 bases, leaving 19 bases between them. Germline CDR1 reads MDHEN; CDR2 reads SYDVKM.

This clonotype was detected a few times. The CDR3 sequence: CASSEGRLAVRVMADTQYF. The CDR3 nucleotides read TGCGCCAGCAGTGAAGGGAGACTAGCGGTACGAGTTATGGCAGATACGCAGTATTTT. J is TRBJ2-3 and V is TRBV10-1; 9 positions match TRBD2. V lost 3 bases to trimming and J lost 4 bases; unmatched junction nucleotides: 17. This CDR3 has 19 amino acids. From germline, CDR1 is WNHNN and CDR2 SYGVQD (reference sequence).

This clonotype showed up just a few times. The chain recombines TRBV10-3 with TRBJ2-3; 7 nucleotides align to TRBD2. The CDR3 is 14 amino acids. CDR1 is ENHRY and CDR2 is SYGVKD in the germline V gene. V shed 10 bases and J 0 bases; nucleotides not matched to a gene: 7. Here the CDR3 reads CATSSSGSTDTQYF. CDR3 DNA: TGTGCCACTTCGTCTAGCGGAAGCACAGATACGCAGTATTTT.

This clonotype was recorded only once. The rearrangement joins TRBV30 to TRBJ2-1, with 8 positions matching TRBD2. CDR3 length equals 16 residues. V was pared by 3 bases and J by 1 base, with 8 bases of the junction left unmatched. Per germline, CDR1 GTSNPN and CDR2 SVGIG (reference sequence). CDR3 loop: CAWRGKPGGSYNEQFF. In DNA, the CDR3 is TGTGCCTGGAGAGGAAAGCCGGGAGGGTCCTACAATGAGCAGTTCTTC.

The table lists this clonotype with many counts. This sequence joins TRBV5-1 and TRBJ2-7; 12 positions agree with TRBD1. Germline V lookup: CDR1 SGHRS, CDR2 YFSETQ. CDR3 length: 14 amino acids. J lost 7 bases, V lost 2 bases, and 4 bases had no gene match. CDR3 protein: CASSFGTGGGEQYF. CDR3 in DNA: TGCGCCAGCAGCTTTGGGACAGGGGGCGGAGAGCAGTACTTC. The whole variable domain, filled in from reference TRBV5-1 and TRBJ2-7, reads KAGVTQTPRYLIKTRGQQVTLSCSPISGHRSVSWYQQTPGQGLQFLFEYFSETQRNKGNFPGRFSGRQFSNSRSEMNVSTLELGDSALYLCASSFGTGGGEQYFGPGTRLTVT.

This rearrangement joins TRBV9 to TRBJ1-5; the match to TRBD1 covers 9 bases. The CDR3 loop spans 15 amino acids. V shed 3 bases and J 6 bases; nucleotides not matched to a gene: 7. Germline V gives CDR1 SGDLS, CDR2 YYNGEE. CDR3 coding DNA: TGTGCCAGCAGCGGTAGCGGGACAGGGATTCAGCCCCAGCATTTT. It translates to CASSGSGTGIQPQHF. Full variable domain (rest looked up from reference TRBV9 and TRBJ1-5): DSGVTQTPKHLITATGQRVTLRCSPRSGDLSVYWYQQSLDQGLQFLIQYYNGEERAKGNILERFSAQQFPDLHSELNLSSLELGDSALYFCASSGSGTGIQPQHFGDGTRLSIL.

This clonotype was counted at least ten times. The chain joins TRBV20-1 to TRBJ1-5; TRBD1 agrees at 7 bases. The CDR3 has 14 amino acids. V lost 1 base to trimming and J lost 2 bases; unmatched junction nucleotides: 2. Germline V gene lookup returns CDR1 DFQATT and CDR2 SNEGSKA (reference sequence). CDR3 nucleotide sequence: TGCAGTGCTAGAGCAGGGACAGGCAATCAGCCCCAGCATTTT. Amino acids: CSARAGTGNQPQHF.